This entry lists 5 T cell receptor beta chains sequenced from one sample in a study of T cell repertoires in cytomegalovirus infection. TCRdb re-called the reads with MiXCR, one entry per CDR3 protein. The table shows around 39,000 distinct CDR3 sequences, with roughly 54% occurring only once. No antigens are known for them. Material: CD8+ T cells from cultured PBMCs, obtained from culture after CMV antigen stimulation. These TCRs come from a human donor in good health (CMV status not recorded). Some clones in this sample may be carry-over from other donors' samples.

V and J are TRBV7-9 and TRBJ2-1; TRBD2 matches at 7 bases. V shed 5 bases and J 5 bases; nucleotides not matched to a gene: 9. CDR1 is SEHNR, CDR2 FQNEAQ, per germline (reference sequence). The CDR3 contains 15 residues. The CDR3: CASSEAGPNHNEQFF. In DNA form, the CDR3 reads TGTGCCAGCAGCGAAGCGGGACCCAATCACAATGAGCAGTTCTTC. Variable domain in full (rest from reference TRBV7-9 and TRBJ2-1): DTGVSQNPRHKITKRGQNVTFRCDPISEHNRLYWYRQTLGQGPEFLTYFQNEAQLEKSRLLSDRFSAERPKGSFSTLEIQRTEQGDSAMYLCASSEAGPNHNEQFFGPGTRLTVL.

The V gene is TRBV12-3 or TRBV12-4, the J gene TRBJ2-7, with TRBD1 as a possible D gene (6 bases). With 3 bases removed from V and 3 bases from J, the gap between germline ends came to 12 bases. There are 14 residues in the CDR3. CDR3 sequence reads: CASSLGQLFYEQYF. The CDR3 DNA sequence: TGTGCCAGCAGTTTGGGACAATTGTTCTACGAGCAGTACTTC.

On this clonotype: At one of its ends the junction is not consistent with the germline gene, which may arise from a read error. This sequence joins TRBV7-3 and TRBJ2-1; 7 bases line up with TRBD1. Germline V gene data show CDR1 as SGHTA and CDR2 as FQGTGA. The CDR3 totals 15 residues. This CDR3 reads CSSSSLTGMSDEQFF. The DNA for the CDR3 is TGTTCCAGCAGCTCCCTGACAGGGATGAGCGATGAGCAGTTCTTC.

The gene calls are TRBV27 and TRBJ2-1, with D maybe TRBD1 (7 bases). This CDR3 has 13 amino acids. Trimming took off 10 bases at V and 6 bases at J, with 16 bases between the two ends. Germline loops: CDR1 MNHEY, CDR2 SMNVEV (reference sequence). This CDR3 reads CATQNRGGNEQFF. The DNA of the CDR3 is TGTGCCACACAAAACAGGGGAGGCAATGAGCAGTTCTTC.

There are a few counts of this clonotype. This chain connects TRBV7-6 to TRBJ2-1, with TRBD2 identical over 10 bases. The V segment lost 1 base and the J segment 1 base; nucleotides outside the gene matches: 7. Germline values: CDR1 SGHVS, CDR2 FNYEAQ. The CDR3 covers 18 residues. The CDR3 is CASSLERGLAPSYNEQFF. CDR3 nucleotide sequence: TGTGCCAGCAGCTTAGAGAGGGGACTAGCGCCTTCCTACAATGAGCAGTTCTTC.